This TCR beta chain comes out of a study of blood T cell repertoires in COVID-19. Profiling relied on immunoSEQ multiplex PCR, and the TCRdb table lists in-frame clones only, not all of them. This repertoire shows around 160,000 clones, about 85% found once; its top ten account for roughly 3.9%. This clone was seen a few times. The material sequenced was PBMCs or T cells enriched from blood (not recorded which). This clonotype was sampled from a woman aged 35 to 49 who had been exposed to COVID-19.

CDR3 sequence reads: CASSSQGVNEQYF. Written as DNA, the CDR3 is TGCGCCAGCAGCTCACAGGGGGTGAACGAGCAGTACTTC. V gene TRBV5-1 combines with J gene TRBJ2-7, with 8 positions matching TRBD1. CDR1 and CDR2 from the germline V gene are SGHRS and YFSETQ. CDR3 length: 13 amino acids. J gave up 5 bases and V 3 bases, and 4 bases lay outside the gene matches.